The clone carrying this T cell receptor (beta chain) was seen a few times. Sequenced by immunoSEQ multiplex PCR; TCRdb stores in-frame clones only, minus some. The sample comprises about 400,000 clones, around nine tenths of which are singletons, and about 7% rests with the top ten. Seattle participants joined during active infection and were tracked over time. These data are taken from a study of blood T cell repertoires in COVID-19. The germline V and J ends were trimmed by 5 bases and 0 bases, with 8 bases remaining between them. The CDR3 is 13 residues long. Germline CDR1 and CDR2: SGHKS and YYEKEE (reference sequence).

This clonotype was obtained from a woman aged 55 to 70 with COVID-19, enrolled during active disease. The rearrangement links TRBV5-5 to TRBJ1-2; D is unresolved. The source material was peripheral blood. In DNA form, the CDR3 reads TGTGCCAGCAGTGCGGCTGCTAACTATGGCTACACCTTC. Its protein is CASSAAANYGYTF. Looking up the rest from reference TRBV5-5 and TRBJ1-2 gives the full variable domain: DAGVTQSPTHLIKTRGQQVTLRCSPISGHKSVSWYQQVLGQGPQFIFQYYEKEERGRGNFPDRFSARQFPNYSSELNVNALLLGDSALYLCASSAAANYGYTFGSGTRLTVV.